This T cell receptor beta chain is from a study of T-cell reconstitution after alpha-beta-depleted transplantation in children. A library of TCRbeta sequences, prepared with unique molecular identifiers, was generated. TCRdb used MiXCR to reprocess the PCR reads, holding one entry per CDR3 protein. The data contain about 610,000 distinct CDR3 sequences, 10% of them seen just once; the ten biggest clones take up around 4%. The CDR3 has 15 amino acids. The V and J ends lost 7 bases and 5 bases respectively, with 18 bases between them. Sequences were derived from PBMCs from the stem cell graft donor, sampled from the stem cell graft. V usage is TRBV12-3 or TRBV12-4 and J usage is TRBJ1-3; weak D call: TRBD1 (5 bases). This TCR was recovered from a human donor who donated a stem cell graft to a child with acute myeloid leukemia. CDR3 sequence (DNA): TGTGCCAGCATGACAGCGGGACCCTCCCGAAACACCATATATTTT. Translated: CASMTAGPSRNTIYF.